The following is a T cell receptor beta chain sequence with its context. The antigen remains undetermined. The data are from a study of cytomegalovirus exposure and HLA in healthy donors. Findings and caveats of the study: Upon later analysis, TCR association rates were observed to vary by HLA locus, being highest for DRB1 and lowest for HLA-C. Evidence from a later analysis indicated that most CMV-associated TCR beta chains looked HLA-restricted. Among the sequence variants, a highly shared cluster was likely an artifact of sequencing.

The V gene's germline CDR1 is LNHNV and CDR2 YYDKDF (reference sequence). The V gene end was trimmed by 8 bases and the J gene end by 6 bases; junction bases not matched to a gene: 9. This CDR3 spans 15 amino acids. This PCR relied on a set of 60 Vbeta primers and 13 Jbeta primers. In the original workflow: Counted up in a later analysis, unique TCR beta chains came to approximately 83 million, with about 10 million shared. Sequencing was performed with immunoSEQ multiplex PCR; in TCRdb, only in-frame clones are kept and a portion is missing. That table gives V, J and clone size, and the DNA gave D and trimming. The sample table includes about 77,000 clones.

Sequencing was performed on PBMCs. This rearrangement joins TRBV15 to TRBJ1-6, with 8 bases identical to TRBD1. The TCR comes from a man between 50 and 59 years old in good health and CMV-seropositive. The CDR3 loop is CATLPGTGLNSPLHF. Here the CDR3 DNA reads TGTGCCACCCTTCCCGGGACAGGCCTTAATTCACCCCTCCACTTT.